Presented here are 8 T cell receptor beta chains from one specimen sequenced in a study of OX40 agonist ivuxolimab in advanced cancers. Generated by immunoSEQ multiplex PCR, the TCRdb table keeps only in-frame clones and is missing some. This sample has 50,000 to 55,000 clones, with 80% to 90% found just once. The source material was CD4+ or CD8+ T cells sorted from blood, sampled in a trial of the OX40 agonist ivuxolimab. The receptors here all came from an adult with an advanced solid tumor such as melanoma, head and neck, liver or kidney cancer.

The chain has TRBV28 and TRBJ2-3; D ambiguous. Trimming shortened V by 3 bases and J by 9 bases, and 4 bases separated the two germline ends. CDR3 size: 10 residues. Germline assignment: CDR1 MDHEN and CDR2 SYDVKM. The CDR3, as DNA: TGTGCCAGCAGTTTGGGGACGCAGTATTTT. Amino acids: CASSLGTQYF.

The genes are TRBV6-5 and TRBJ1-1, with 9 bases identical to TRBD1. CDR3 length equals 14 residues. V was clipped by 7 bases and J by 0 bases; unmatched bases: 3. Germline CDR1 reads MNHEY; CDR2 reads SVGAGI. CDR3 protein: CASNTGGLNTEAFF. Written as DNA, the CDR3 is TGTGCCAGCAACACAGGGGGCTTGAACACTGAAGCTTTCTTT.

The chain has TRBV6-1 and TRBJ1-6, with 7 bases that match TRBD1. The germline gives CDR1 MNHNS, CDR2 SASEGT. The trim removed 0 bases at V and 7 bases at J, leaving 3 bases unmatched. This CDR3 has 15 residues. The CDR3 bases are TGTGCCAGCAGTGAAGCGCGGACAGGCAATTCACCCCTCCACTTT. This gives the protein CASSEARTGNSPLHF.

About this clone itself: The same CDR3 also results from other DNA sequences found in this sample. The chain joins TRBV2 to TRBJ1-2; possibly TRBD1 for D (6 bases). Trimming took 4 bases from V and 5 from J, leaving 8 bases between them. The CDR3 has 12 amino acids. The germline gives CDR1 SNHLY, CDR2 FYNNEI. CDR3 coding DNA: TGTGCCAGCAGTGGACAGGTTTATGGCTACACCTTC. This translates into CASSGQVYGYTF.

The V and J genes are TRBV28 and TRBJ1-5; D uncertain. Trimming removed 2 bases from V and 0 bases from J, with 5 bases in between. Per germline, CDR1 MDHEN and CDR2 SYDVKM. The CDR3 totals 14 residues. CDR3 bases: TGTGCCAGCAGTTTAACAGTTAGCAATCAGCCCCAGCATTTT. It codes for CASSLTVSNQPQHF.

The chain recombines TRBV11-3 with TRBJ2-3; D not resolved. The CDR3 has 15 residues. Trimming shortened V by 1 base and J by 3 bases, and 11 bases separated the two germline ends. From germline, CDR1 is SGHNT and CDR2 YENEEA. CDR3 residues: CASSLGSGTTDTQYF. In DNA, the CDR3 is TGTGCCAGCAGCTTAGGGTCGGGTACTACAGATACGCAGTATTTT. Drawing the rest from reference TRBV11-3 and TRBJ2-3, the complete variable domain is EAGVVQSPRYKIIEKKQPVAFWCNPISGHNTLYWYLQNLGQGPELLIRYENEEAVDDSQLPKDRFSAERLKGVDSTLKIQPAELGDSAVYLCASSLGSGTTDTQYFGPGTRLTVL.

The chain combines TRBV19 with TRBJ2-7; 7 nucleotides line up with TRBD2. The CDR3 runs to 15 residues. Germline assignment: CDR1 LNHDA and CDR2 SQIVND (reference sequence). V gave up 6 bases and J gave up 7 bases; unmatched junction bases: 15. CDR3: CASSPLGTTLVEQYF. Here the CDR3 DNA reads TGTGCCAGTAGCCCACTCGGGACTACCCTCGTGGAGCAGTACTTC. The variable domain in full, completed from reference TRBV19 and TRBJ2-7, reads DGGITQSPKYLFRKEGQNVTLSCEQNLNHDAMYWYRQDPGQGLRLIYYSQIVNDFQKGDIAEGYSVSREKKESFPLTVTSAQKNPTAFYLCASSPLGTTLVEQYFGPGTRLTVT.

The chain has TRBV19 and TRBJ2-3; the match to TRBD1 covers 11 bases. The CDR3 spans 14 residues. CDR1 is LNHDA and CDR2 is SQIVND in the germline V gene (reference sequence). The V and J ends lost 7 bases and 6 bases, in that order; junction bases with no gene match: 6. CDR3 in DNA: TGTGCCAGTAAGGGGACAGGGGGTCGGGATACGCAGTATTTT. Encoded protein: CASKGTGGRDTQYF.